The T cell receptor beta chain under discussion was sequenced for a study of T cells in Graves' hyperthyroidism and ophthalmopathy. The sample holds many counts of this clonotype. Authors of the study amplified TCR beta CDR3 regions from RNA transcripts. When the TCR CDR3 underwent first-round RT-PCR, the HTBI primer set was used. TCRdb ran MiXCR on the multiplex PCR reads and lists one entry per CDR3 protein. The sample consists of 190,000 or so distinct CDR3 sequences, about 18% of them appearing once. The sample consisted of blood. This receptor was identified in a man between 40 and 49 years old with Graves' hyperthyroidism.

CDR3 loop: CASSLHQVAEAFF. CDR3 sequence (DNA): TGTGCCAGCAGTTTACACCAGGTGGCTGAAGCTTTCTTT. V usage is TRBV27 and J usage is TRBJ1-1, with no clear D. The V end lost 2 bases, the J end lost 6 bases, and 10 bases lay between the germline ends. Germline V gene sequence: CDR1 MNHEY, CDR2 SMNVEV (reference sequence). This CDR3 region has 13 residues.